One and the same sample provided the 16 T cell receptor beta chains below, sequenced in a study of CD8 T cells in Susac syndrome. When the RNA was reverse transcribed, random hexamers were used with an input of roughly 0.5 to 1 ug. TCRdb re-called the immunoSEQ multiplex PCR reads with MiXCR, one entry per CDR3 protein. The sample has 150,000 to 250,000 distinct CDR3 sequences, over 90% seen once. The specimen was CD4+ T cells from PBMCs. The receptors shown here come from a human donor with multiple sclerosis.

This clonotype is a singleton in its sample. The chain uses TRBV27 and TRBJ1-5, with TRBD1 matching 7 bases. J was trimmed by 7 bases and V by 10 bases; bases with no gene match: 16. The V gene's germline CDR1 is MNHEY and CDR2 SMNVEV (reference sequence). This CDR3 contains 15 residues. DNA of the CDR3: TGTGCCACCTCGCGGAGTCGGGACAGAGGGCAGCCCCAGCATTTT. The encoded protein is CATSRSRDRGQPQHF.

This clonotype turned up a few times. V usage is TRBV5-6 and J usage is TRBJ2-7, with 8 bases identical to TRBD2. This CDR3 spans 15 amino acids. Germline trimming cut 0 bases from V and 2 bases from J; bases unmatched to any gene: 4. Germline lookup yields CDR1 SGHDT and CDR2 YYEEEE. CDR3 sequence reads: CASSLGTSGTYEQYF. DNA of the CDR3: TGTGCCAGCAGCTTGGGAACTAGCGGAACCTACGAGCAGTACTTC.

The chain links TRBV20-1 to TRBJ2-5, with D possibly being TRBD2 (5 bases). Trimming pared 0 bases from V and 2 bases from J, leaving 16 bases between. The CDR3 totals 16 residues. The germline V gene has CDR1 DFQATT and CDR2 SNEGSKA (reference sequence). The CDR3 DNA follows: TGCAGTGCTAGAGACACCGGAGGACTGGAACAAGAGACCCAGTACTTC. Protein sequence: CSARDTGGLEQETQYF.

This clonotype was seen only once. The chain combines TRBV15 with TRBJ1-1; D is undetermined. There are 14 residues in the CDR3. Looked up from germline, CDR1 is LNHNV and CDR2 is YYDKDF (reference sequence). The V end was cut by 0 bases, the J end by 3 bases, with 8 bases between. CDR3 amino acids: CATSREAGHTEAFF. The CDR3 DNA sequence: TGTGCCACCAGCAGAGAAGCAGGCCACACTGAAGCTTTCTTT.

The chain carries TRBV5-1 and TRBJ2-5; possible D gene TRBD1, 6 bases. There are 13 residues in the CDR3. Germline CDR1 SGHRS, CDR2 YFSETQ. Trimming shortened V by 5 bases and J by 3 bases, and 11 bases separated the two germline ends. CDR3 sequence reads: CASRTGSKETQYF. In nucleotides, the CDR3 is TGCGCCAGCAGAACAGGGTCAAAAGAGACCCAGTACTTC.

The V and J genes are TRBV29-1 and TRBJ1-1; D call uncertain. This CDR3 has 12 amino acids. Per germline, CDR1 SQVTM and CDR2 ANQGSEA. With 0 bases removed from V and 4 bases from J, the gap between germline ends came to 6 bases. Written as DNA, the CDR3 is TGCAGCGTTGAAGAGAGTGGCACTGAAGCTTTCTTT. Its protein product is CSVEESGTEAFF.

This clonotype has just one count. This chain connects TRBV6-6 to TRBJ2-5; unclear D gene. V shed 6 bases and J shed 4 bases, with 12 bases lying between them. Per germline, CDR1 MNHNY and CDR2 SVGAGI (reference sequence). The CDR3 length is 13 residues. Here the CDR3 reads CASSTYRTETQYF. In DNA form, the CDR3 reads TGTGCCAGCAGCACTTACCGCACAGAGACCCAGTACTTC.

A single count supports this clonotype. CDR3 in amino acids: CASSIDGTSGELFF. CDR3 in DNA: TGTGCCAGTAGTATAGACGGGACTTCCGGGGAGCTGTTTTTT. The J gene is TRBJ2-2, the V gene TRBV19; the D gene is possibly TRBD2 (6 bases). Trimming pared 0 bases from V and 6 bases from J, leaving 8 bases between. The CDR3 runs to 14 residues. Germline loops: CDR1 LNHDA, CDR2 SQIVND (reference sequence).

This sequence joins TRBV7-9 and TRBJ1-1; the D is unclear. CDR1 is SEHNR, CDR2 FQNEAQ, per germline (reference sequence). CDR3 length: 14 amino acids. Between the trimmed V and J ends, which lost 4 bases and 0 bases, there was a span of 9 bases. The CDR3: CASSSQALNTEAFF. Written as DNA, the CDR3 is TGTGCCAGCAGCTCCCAGGCCCTGAACACTGAAGCTTTCTTT.

The J gene is TRBJ2-1, the V gene TRBV4-2, with a possible D match to TRBD2 (6 bases). From germline, CDR1 is LGHNA and CDR2 YNFKEQ. The CDR3 is 15 residues long. Trimming left V 3 bases short and J 1 base short, with 10 bases between. This CDR3 is CASSHSGLSYNEQFF. As DNA, the CDR3 is TGTGCCAGCAGCCATTCGGGACTTTCCTACAATGAGCAGTTCTTC.

This chain connects TRBV20-1 to TRBJ1-5; D uncertain. The V gene's germline CDR1 is DFQATT and CDR2 SNEGSKA (reference sequence). Trimming took 5 bases from V and 6 from J, leaving 23 bases between them. The CDR3 sequence is 16 residues long. Here the CDR3 reads CSALDSDVGRSQPQHF. The DNA of the CDR3 is TGCAGTGCTCTCGATTCGGACGTGGGAAGGTCTCAGCCCCAGCATTTT.

The chain is built from TRBV7-9 and TRBJ2-1; 9 nucleotides agree with TRBD2. There are 13 residues in the CDR3. J gave up 4 bases and V 7 bases, and 2 bases lay outside the gene matches. Looked up from germline, CDR1 is SEHNR and CDR2 is FQNEAQ (reference sequence). The CDR3 sequence: CASTSGRYNEQFF. Written as DNA, the CDR3 is TGTGCCAGCACCAGCGGGAGGTACAATGAGCAGTTCTTC. The complete variable domain, with remaining parts taken from reference TRBV7-9 and TRBJ2-1, reads DTGVSQNPRHKITKRGQNVTFRCDPISEHNRLYWYRQTLGQGPEFLTYFQNEAQLEKSRLLSDRFSAERPKGSFSTLEIQRTEQGDSAMYLCASTSGRYNEQFFGPGTRLTVL.

Only one count was recorded for this clonotype. The V and J genes are TRBV3-1 and TRBJ2-5; D gene ambiguous. Trimming cost V 3 bases and J 5 bases, with 16 bases left between them. This CDR3 region has 15 residues. Germline assignment: CDR1 LGHDT and CDR2 YNNKEL (reference sequence). CDR3 in amino acids: CASSQGTPIRETQYF. The CDR3 DNA reads TGTGCCAGCAGCCAGGGAACTCCAATACGGGAGACCCAGTACTTC.

The V call is TRBV3-1, the J call TRBJ2-7; D is possibly TRBD2 (6 bases). The CDR3 sequence is 15 residues long. The V end lost 6 bases, the J end lost 0 bases, and 15 bases lay between the germline ends. CDR1 LGHDT and CDR2 YNNKEL come from the germline V gene (reference sequence). The chain's CDR3 is CASSPWGGDSYEQYF. The DNA of the CDR3 is TGTGCCAGCAGTCCCTGGGGCGGGGACTCCTACGAGCAGTACTTC.

This chain connects TRBV12-5 to TRBJ1-1; D is unresolved. CDR3 length: 13 amino acids. V lost 1 base to trimming and J lost 5 bases, with 8 bases between them. CDR1 and CDR2 (germline): LGHNT, FRNRAP. The CDR3 nucleotides read TGTGCTAGTGGTTTGGAAACGAGTACTGAAGCTTTCTTT. It specifies CASGLETSTEAFF.

The J gene is TRBJ1-5, the V gene TRBV2, with D maybe TRBD1 (5 bases). The germline CDR1 and CDR2 sequences are SNHLY and FYNNEI. Trimming stripped 3 bases from V and 7 bases from J, with 10 bases between. The CDR3 length is 13 residues. The CDR3 nucleotides are TGTGCCAGCAGTGATGGGGGAGTACAGCCCCAGCATTTT. Translated: CASSDGGVQPQHF.